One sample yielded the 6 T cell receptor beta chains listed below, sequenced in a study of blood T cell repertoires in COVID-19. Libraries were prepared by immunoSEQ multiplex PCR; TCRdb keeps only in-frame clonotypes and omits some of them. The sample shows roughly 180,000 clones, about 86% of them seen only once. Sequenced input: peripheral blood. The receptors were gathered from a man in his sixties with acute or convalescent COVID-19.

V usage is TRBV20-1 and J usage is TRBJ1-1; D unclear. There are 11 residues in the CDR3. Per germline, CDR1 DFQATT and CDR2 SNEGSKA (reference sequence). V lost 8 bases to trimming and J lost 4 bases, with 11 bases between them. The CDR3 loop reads CSPNGGTEAFF. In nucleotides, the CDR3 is TGCAGTCCTAATGGCGGCACTGAAGCTTTCTTT.

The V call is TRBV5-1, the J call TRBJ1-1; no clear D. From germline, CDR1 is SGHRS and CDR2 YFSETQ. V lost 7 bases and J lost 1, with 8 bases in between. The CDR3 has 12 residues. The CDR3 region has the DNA TGCGCCAGCGGTGGAGGGAACACTGAAGCTTTCTTT. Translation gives CASGGGNTEAFF.

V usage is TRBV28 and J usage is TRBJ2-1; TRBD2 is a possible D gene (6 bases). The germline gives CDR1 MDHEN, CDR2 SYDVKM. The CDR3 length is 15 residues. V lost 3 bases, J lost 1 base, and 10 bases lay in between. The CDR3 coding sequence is TGTGCCAGCAGTTTGCGACTAGTATCCTACAATGAGCAGTTCTTC. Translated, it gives CASSLRLVSYNEQFF.

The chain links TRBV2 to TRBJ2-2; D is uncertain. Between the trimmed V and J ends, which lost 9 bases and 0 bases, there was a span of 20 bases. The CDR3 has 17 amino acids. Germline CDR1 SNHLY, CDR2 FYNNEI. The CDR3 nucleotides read TGTGCCAGTAACCCCTCCTTTCGCGGAGCGAACACCGGGGAGCTGTTTTTT. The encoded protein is CASNPSFRGANTGELFF.

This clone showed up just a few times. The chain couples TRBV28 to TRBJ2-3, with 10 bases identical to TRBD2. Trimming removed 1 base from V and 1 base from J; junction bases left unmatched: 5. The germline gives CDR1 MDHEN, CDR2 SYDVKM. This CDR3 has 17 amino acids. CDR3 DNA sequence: TGTGCCAGCAGTTTATTGGCTAGCGGGAGTGGCACAGATACGCAGTATTTT. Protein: CASSLLASGSGTDTQYF. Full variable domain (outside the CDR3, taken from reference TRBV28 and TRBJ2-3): DVKVTQSSRYLVKRTGEKVFLECVQDMDHENMFWYRQDPGLGLRLIYFSYDVKMKEKGDIPEGYSVSREKKERFSLILESASTNQTSMYLCASSLLASGSGTDTQYFGPGTRLTVL.

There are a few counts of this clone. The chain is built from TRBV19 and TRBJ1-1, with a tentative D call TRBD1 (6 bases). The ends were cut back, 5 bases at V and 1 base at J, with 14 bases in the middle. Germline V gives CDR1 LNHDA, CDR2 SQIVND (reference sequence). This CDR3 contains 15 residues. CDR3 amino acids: CASSQQGLENTEAFF. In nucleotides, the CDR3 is TGTGCCAGTAGTCAACAGGGACTAGAGAACACTGAAGCTTTCTTT.